This passage covers 3 T cell receptor beta chains from one sample sequenced in a study of shared T cell receptors in the human thymus. This table comes from immunoSEQ multiplex PCR, and its TCRdb copy is limited to in-frame clones, with some not included. Of 700,000 or so clones listed, 70% to 90% are singletons. The data also belong to a second study, concerning human thymus T cells.

Sequenced input: thymocytes. The receptors were sampled from a girl in the first two years of life with a congenital heart defect.

The chain has TRBV5-1 and TRBJ1-1; D is perhaps TRBD1 (5 bases). The V gene's germline CDR1 is SGHRS and CDR2 YFSETQ. The CDR3 contains 13 residues. V was trimmed by 6 bases and J by 1 base, leaving 10 bases between them. In DNA, the CDR3 is TGCGCCAGCACCCCCACAGGGAACACTGAAGCTTTCTTT. It codes for CASTPTGNTEAFF.

The CDR3, as DNA: TGCGCCAGCAGCCTCCTAATGCTTATGGGGGCTGCGTGGATTAAGGAGGACTATGGCTACACCTTC. Encoded protein: CASSLLMLMGAAWIKEDYGYTF. The rearrangement joins TRBV4-1 to TRBJ1-2; D possibly corresponds to TRBD1 (6 bases). The germline V gene has CDR1 MGHRA and CDR2 YSYEKL. The CDR3 length is 22 residues. Trimming removed 4 bases from V and 3 bases from J, with 36 bases in between.

The CDR3 spells CASSLGHSAHYEQYF. CDR3 coding DNA: TGTGCCAGCAGTTTAGGACACAGCGCTCATTACGAGCAGTACTTC. The chain joins TRBV27 to TRBJ2-7; tentatively, D is TRBD1 (5 bases). V lost 2 bases to trimming and J lost 4 bases, with 15 bases between them. Germline CDR1 is MNHEY and CDR2 is SMNVEV (reference sequence). CDR3 length: 15 amino acids.